The 31 T cell receptor beta chains presented below share a single source sample, sequenced in a study of blood T cell repertoires in COVID-19. Using immunoSEQ multiplex PCR, the repertoire was profiled, and TCRdb retains in-frame clones only, with some absent. The sample lists tens of thousands of clones; around 67% were seen once. Sequenced: peripheral blood. The receptors originated from a man between 65 and 79 years old with COVID-19, enrolled during active disease.

This clone turned up a few times. This sequence joins TRBV3-1 (or the pseudogene TRBV3-2) and TRBJ2-3; D unclear. Germline lookup yields CDR1 LGHDT and CDR2 YNNKEL (reference sequence). The CDR3 loop spans 14 amino acids. V lost 2 bases to trimming and J lost 5 bases, with 11 bases between them. The CDR3 spells CASSQPERGDTQYF. In DNA form, the CDR3 reads TGTGCCAGCAGCCAACCAGAAAGAGGAGATACGCAGTATTTT.

CDR3 coding DNA: TGTGCCAGCAGCCAATCCGGGACTGCTTACAATGAGCAGTTCTTC. Translating it yields CASSQSGTAYNEQFF. This sequence joins TRBV4-2 and TRBJ2-1; the D gene is possibly TRBD2 (6 bases). V was shortened by 2 bases and J by 4 bases, with 12 bases between the two germline ends. The germline CDR1 and CDR2 sequences are LGHNA and YNFKEQ. The CDR3 has 15 amino acids.

The rearrangement joins TRBV7-9 to TRBJ2-3; D remains unclear. The CDR3 runs 11 residues. Per the germline V gene, CDR1 is SEHNR and CDR2 is FQNEAQ (reference sequence). Trimming removed 3 bases from V and 6 bases from J, with 4 bases in between. The DNA for the CDR3 is TGTGCCAGCAGCTTCGAGGATACGCAGTATTTT. Translated: CASSFEDTQYF.

The chain has TRBV9 and TRBJ2-5; D is undetermined. Trimming cost V 0 bases and J 4 bases, with 7 bases left between them. Germline-derived CDR1 and CDR2 are SGDLS and YYNGEE. The CDR3 covers 13 residues. The CDR3 coding sequence is TGTGCCAGCAGCGTAGGGCAGGCAGAGACCCAGTACTTC. Encoded protein: CASSVGQAETQYF.

The rearrangement uses TRBV12-3 or TRBV12-4 and TRBJ2-5; TRBD2 agrees at 7 bases. V lost 5 bases to trimming and J lost 5 bases; unmatched junction nucleotides: 5. The CDR3 is 13 residues long. CDR3 in DNA: TGTGCCAGCAGTCCTCTGCGGGGGGAGACCCAGTACTTC. This translates into CASSPLRGETQYF.

The chain recombines TRBV5-6 with TRBJ2-3; TRBD2 matches at 15 bases. Germline lookup yields CDR1 SGHDT and CDR2 YYEEEE. V was pared by 1 base and J by 0 bases, with 3 bases of the junction left unmatched. The CDR3 consists of 18 residues. CDR3 nucleotides: TGTGCCAGCAGCTTGTGGACTAGCGGGAGGGGGAGCACAGATACGCAGTATTTT. Amino acids: CASSLWTSGRGSTDTQYF.

The gene calls are TRBV7-2 and TRBJ1-5; 7 bases line up with TRBD1. Trimming cost V 1 base and J 1 base; bases outside gene matches: 4. This CDR3 comprises 16 residues. Germline loops: CDR1 SGHTA, CDR2 FQGNSA. The CDR3 loop reads CASSLEGTVSNQPQHF. DNA for the CDR3: TGTGCCAGCAGCTTAGAAGGGACAGTAAGCAATCAGCCCCAGCATTTT.

The rearrangement joins TRBV7-2 to TRBJ2-1, with 13 bases that match TRBD2. This CDR3 comprises 16 residues. The V segment lost 2 bases and the J segment 6 bases; nucleotides outside the gene matches: 4. Germline V CDR1 and CDR2: SGHTA, FQGNSA. The DNA for the CDR3 is TGTGCCAGCAGCTTACGACGGACTAGCGGGAGCAATGAGCAGTTCTTC. This codes for CASSLRRTSGSNEQFF.

CDR3 amino acids: CASSYSSGLRLEQFF. CDR3 DNA sequence: TGTGCCAGCAGTTACTCGAGCGGCCTTCGTCTGGAGCAGTTCTTC. The chain uses TRBV6-2 or TRBV6-3 and TRBJ2-1; D might be TRBD2 (5 bases). CDR1 and CDR2 (germline): MNHEY, SVGEGT. CDR3 size: 15 residues. With 0 bases removed from V and 10 bases from J, the gap between germline ends came to 16 bases.

The rearrangement links TRBV10-3 to TRBJ2-1; D is possibly TRBD1 (5 bases). The germline V and J ends were trimmed by 4 bases and 9 bases, with 16 bases remaining between them. The CDR3 covers 14 residues. Germline-derived CDR1 and CDR2 are ENHRY and SYGVKD. The CDR3 loop reads CAISGGGDSGEQFF. CDR3 sequence (DNA): TGTGCCATCAGTGGGGGCGGCGACAGTGGTGAGCAGTTCTTC.

The J gene is TRBJ1-6, the V gene TRBV2, with 10 positions matching TRBD1. Germline lookup yields CDR1 SNHLY and CDR2 FYNNEI. CDR3 size: 16 residues. The V and J ends lost 4 bases and 5 bases, in that order; junction bases with no gene match: 5. The CDR3 here is CASSGRGTGDNSPLHF. The CDR3 nucleotides are TGTGCCAGCAGTGGCCGCGGGACAGGGGATAATTCACCCCTCCACTTT. Full variable domain (outside the CDR3, taken from reference TRBV2 and TRBJ1-6): EPEVTQTPSHQVTQMGQEVILRCVPISNHLYFYWYRQILGQKVEFLVSFYNNEISEKSEIFDDQFSVERPDGSNFTLKIRSTKLEDSAMYFCASSGRGTGDNSPLHFGNGTRLTVT.

The V and J genes are TRBV7-3 and TRBJ2-3, with D unclear. The CDR3 sequence is 13 residues long. Germline CDR1 and CDR2: SGHTA and FQGTGA. Trimming shortened V by 1 base and J by 3 bases, and 5 bases separated the two germline ends. CDR3 DNA sequence: TGTGCCAGCAGCTTAATAGCTACAGATACGCAGTATTTT. It specifies CASSLIATDTQYF.

The CDR3 loop is CAWSVGNRGGEKLFF. CDR3 DNA sequence: TGTGCCTGGAGTGTTGGAAACAGGGGAGGTGAAAAACTGTTTTTT. V is TRBV30 and J is TRBJ1-4; 7 bases fit TRBD1. Germline CDR1 and CDR2: GTSNPN and SVGIG (reference sequence). CDR3 length: 15 residues. V was clipped by 0 bases and J by 7 bases; unmatched bases: 8.

The gene calls are TRBV12-2 and TRBJ2-7; TRBD1 was called by the table and not checked on the DNA. TRBV12-2 is termed a pseudogene. This CDR3 comprises 15 residues. CDR3 coding DNA: TGTGCAAGTCGATCCCCCGGGACAGGGAACCACGAGCAGTACTTC. Encoded protein: CASRSPGTGNHEQYF.

This clone was observed once. V usage is TRBV28 and J usage is TRBJ2-1, with D perhaps matching TRBD2 (6 bases). V lost 2 bases and J lost 4, with 12 bases in between. CDR1 MDHEN and CDR2 SYDVKM come from the germline V gene. This CDR3 spans 15 amino acids. The CDR3, as DNA: TGTGCCAGCAGTTTAGGGTTAGCGGTTTACAATGAGCAGTTCTTC. It encodes CASSLGLAVYNEQFF.

This chain uses TRBV27 with TRBJ2-7, with TRBD1 as a possible D gene (7 bases). The V and J ends lost 5 bases and 3 bases respectively, with 26 bases between them. Germline CDR1 MNHEY, CDR2 SMNVEV (reference sequence). This CDR3 spans 18 amino acids. CDR3 in DNA: TGTGCCAGCAGTACTCTTCACAGATTAACGCAGGGGGGCTACGAGCAGTACTTC. It encodes CASSTLHRLTQGGYEQYF.

The chain uses TRBV4-3 and TRBJ1-4, with D uncertain. This CDR3 comprises 15 residues. Trimming pared 0 bases from V and 6 bases from J, leaving 11 bases between. The germline CDR1 and CDR2 sequences are LGHNA and YSLEER. Written as DNA, the CDR3 is TGCGCCAGCAGCCAAGAAAGGAACAGTTATGAAAAACTGTTTTTT. Translated: CASSQERNSYEKLFF.

This chain links TRBV2 with TRBJ2-1; D not resolved. Deletions cut 0 bases from V and 6 bases from J, with 12 bases between. The CDR3 loop spans 15 amino acids. Germline lookup yields CDR1 SNHLY and CDR2 FYNNEI. The CDR3, as DNA: TGTGCCAGCAGTGAAGCCCATCTAGTTGCCAATGAGCAGTTCTTC. This translates into CASSEAHLVANEQFF. Together with reference TRBV2 and TRBJ2-1, the CDR3 gives the full variable domain: EPEVTQTPSHQVTQMGQEVILRCVPISNHLYFYWYRQILGQKVEFLVSFYNNEISEKSEIFDDQFSVERPDGSNFTLKIRSTKLEDSAMYFCASSEAHLVANEQFFGPGTRLTVL.

CDR3 DNA: TGTGCCAGCAGCTTGGTACTAGCGGGAGCTGGCGAGCAGTACTTC. It codes for CASSLVLAGAGEQYF. This chain links TRBV5-4 with TRBJ2-7; 11 nucleotides line up with TRBD2. J lost 6 bases, V lost 0 bases, and 5 bases had no gene match. Germline CDR1 and CDR2: SGHNT and YYREEE (reference sequence). The CDR3 sequence is 15 residues long.

This clone was counted only a few times. The chain is built from TRBV5-1 and TRBJ1-1; perhaps TRBD1 as D (5 bases). Germline V lookup: CDR1 SGHRS, CDR2 YFSETQ. The CDR3 runs to 17 residues. The V end was cut by 0 bases, the J end by 1 base, with 16 bases between. The DNA of the CDR3 is TGCGCCAGCAGCTTGGAACTGGGGGGATTTAGGAACACTGAAGCTTTCTTT. The encoded protein is CASSLELGGFRNTEAFF. Based on the CDR3 plus reference TRBV5-1 and TRBJ1-1, the full variable domain is KAGVTQTPRYLIKTRGQQVTLSCSPISGHRSVSWYQQTPGQGLQFLFEYFSETQRNKGNFPGRFSGRQFSNSRSEMNVSTLELGDSALYLCASSLELGGFRNTEAFFGQGTRLTVV.

V and J are TRBV5-1 and TRBJ1-1; D is unresolved. CDR3 size: 14 residues. Germline CDR1 reads SGHRS; CDR2 reads YFSETQ. Trimming removed 0 bases at V and 0 bases at J, with 6 bases between. For the CDR3, the DNA is TGCGCCAGCAGCTTGGGGGCGATGAACACTGAAGCTTTCTTT. Its translation is CASSLGAMNTEAFF.

This chain links TRBV20-1 with TRBJ2-1; 9 bases are shared with TRBD1. The germline V gene has CDR1 DFQATT and CDR2 SNEGSKA (reference sequence). CDR3 length: 11 amino acids. The CDR3 DNA is TGCAGGCCGGGACAGGGCAATGAGCAGTTCTTC. This gives the protein CRPGQGNEQFF.

The V and J genes are TRBV28 and TRBJ2-7; the match to TRBD1 covers 8 bases. V shed 7 bases, J shed 4 bases, and the junction held 6 bases outside the gene matches. CDR3 length: 13 amino acids. Germline assignment: CDR1 MDHEN and CDR2 SYDVKM. The CDR3 region has the DNA TGTGCCAGCAAGGCAGGGGGCATTTACGAGCAGTACTTC. Translation: CASKAGGIYEQYF.

The sample holds one count of this clone. This chain uses TRBV7-9 with TRBJ2-1, with 8 bases fitting TRBD2. Germline V gives CDR1 SEHNR, CDR2 FQNEAQ (reference sequence). Trimming at V came to 5 bases and at J to 8 bases, leaving 11 bases not matched to a gene. The CDR3 runs 15 residues. CDR3 region: CASSVTSGPGHEQFF. The DNA of the CDR3 is TGTGCCAGCAGCGTTACTAGCGGCCCAGGCCATGAGCAGTTCTTC.

This chain uses TRBV6-5 with TRBJ2-3, with D possibly TRBD1 on 5 matching bases. V was cut by 5 bases and J by 0 bases, with 9 bases left in between. Germline V gene data show CDR1 as MNHEY and CDR2 as SVGAGI. This CDR3 has 14 residues. The CDR3 bases are TGTGCCAGCAGTAGACAGACTAGCACAGATACGCAGTATTTT. Amino acid sequence: CASSRQTSTDTQYF.

The J gene is TRBJ2-7, the V gene TRBV10-3; 7 bases are shared with TRBD2. Losses at the gene ends were 0 bases for V and 2 bases for J; bases not matched to a gene: 4. CDR3 length equals 15 residues. Germline CDR1 is ENHRY and CDR2 is SYGVKD. CDR3 DNA sequence: TGTGCCATCAGTGAGTCGGGACTACTAACCTACGAGCAGTACTTC. Amino acids: CAISESGLLTYEQYF.

This clone appeared many times. V gene TRBV21-1 combines with J gene TRBJ2-3; the table names TRBD2, a call not compared with the DNA. TRBV21-1 is labeled a pseudogene. CDR3 length: 12 residues. CDR3 sequence (DNA): TGTGCCAGCAGGGAGAAGACAGATACGCAGTATTTT. Translated, it gives CASREKTDTQYF.

This clone was observed a few times. This chain uses TRBV2 with TRBJ2-7; 7 nucleotides line up with TRBD2. Germline values: CDR1 SNHLY, CDR2 FYNNEI. The CDR3 has 15 amino acids. The J segment lost 1 base and the V segment lost 5 bases, leaving 8 bases of the junction unmatched. Here the CDR3 reads CASSPLGLNSYEQYF. The CDR3 coding sequence is TGTGCCAGCAGTCCCCTGGGACTAAATTCCTACGAGCAGTACTTC.

The chain couples TRBV27 to TRBJ2-7, with 12 bases fitting TRBD2. After removal of 2 bases from V and 0 bases from J, the junction contained 5 bases not matched to a gene. This CDR3 is 17 amino acids long. Germline V CDR1 and CDR2: MNHEY, SMNVEV (reference sequence). CDR3 DNA: TGTGCCAGCAGTTTAAGGCGACTAGCGGGGGCCTCCTACGAGCAGTACTTC. This gives the protein CASSLRRLAGASYEQYF.

The chain couples TRBV19 to TRBJ2-5, with a weak D call TRBD2 (6 bases). V was pared by 3 bases and J by 7 bases, with 12 bases between. Germline V gene lookup returns CDR1 LNHDA and CDR2 SQIVND (reference sequence). The CDR3 contains 13 residues. Written as DNA, the CDR3 is TGTGCCAGTAGTATGGGGGGTAGAGTGACCCAGTACTTC. This encodes CASSMGGRVTQYF.

V is TRBV4-3 and J is TRBJ2-7; the D is unclear. Germline CDR1 and CDR2: LGHNA and YSLEER. The CDR3 has 13 residues. Trimming shortened V by 0 bases and J by 6 bases, and 9 bases separated the two germline ends. The CDR3 region has the DNA TGCGCCAGCAGCCAAGATATCAGTGGCGAGCAGTACTTC. Protein sequence: CASSQDISGEQYF.